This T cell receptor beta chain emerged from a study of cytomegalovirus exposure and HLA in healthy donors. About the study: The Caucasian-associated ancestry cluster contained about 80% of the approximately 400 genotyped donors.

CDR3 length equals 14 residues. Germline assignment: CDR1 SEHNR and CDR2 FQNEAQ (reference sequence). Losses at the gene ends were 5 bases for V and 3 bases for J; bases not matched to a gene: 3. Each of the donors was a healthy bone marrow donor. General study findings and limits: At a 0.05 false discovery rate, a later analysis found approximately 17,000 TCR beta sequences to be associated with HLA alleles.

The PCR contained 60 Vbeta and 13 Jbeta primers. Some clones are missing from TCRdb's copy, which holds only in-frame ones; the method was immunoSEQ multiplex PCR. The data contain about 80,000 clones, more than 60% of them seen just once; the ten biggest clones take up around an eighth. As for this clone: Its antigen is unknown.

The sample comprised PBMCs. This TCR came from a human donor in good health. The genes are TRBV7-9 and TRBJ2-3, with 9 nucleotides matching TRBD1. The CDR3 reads CASSAGTGTDTQYF. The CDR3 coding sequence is TGTGCCAGCAGCGCCGGGACAGGGACAGATACGCAGTATTTT.